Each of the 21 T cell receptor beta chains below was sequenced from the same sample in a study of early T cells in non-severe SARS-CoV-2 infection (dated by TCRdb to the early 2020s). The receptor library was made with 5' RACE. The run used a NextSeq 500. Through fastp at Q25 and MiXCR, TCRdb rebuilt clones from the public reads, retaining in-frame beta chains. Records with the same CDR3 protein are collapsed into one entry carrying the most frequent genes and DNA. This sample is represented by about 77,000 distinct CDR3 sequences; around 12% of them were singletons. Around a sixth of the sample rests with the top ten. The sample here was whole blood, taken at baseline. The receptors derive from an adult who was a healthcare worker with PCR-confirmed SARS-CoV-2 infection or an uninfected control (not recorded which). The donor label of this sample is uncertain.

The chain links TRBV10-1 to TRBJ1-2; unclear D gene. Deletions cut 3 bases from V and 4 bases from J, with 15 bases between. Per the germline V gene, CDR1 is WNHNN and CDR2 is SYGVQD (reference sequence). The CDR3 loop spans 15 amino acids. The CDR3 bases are TGCGCCAGCAGTGATTCCCGGACGGGAAGCTATGGCTACACCTTC. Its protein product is CASSDSRTGSYGYTF.

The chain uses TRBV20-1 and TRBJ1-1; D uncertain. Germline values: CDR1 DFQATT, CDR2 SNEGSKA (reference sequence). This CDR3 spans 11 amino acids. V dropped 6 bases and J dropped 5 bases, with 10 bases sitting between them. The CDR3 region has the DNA TGCAGTGCACCGAACCCTACTGAAGCTTTCTTT. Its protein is CSAPNPTEAFF.

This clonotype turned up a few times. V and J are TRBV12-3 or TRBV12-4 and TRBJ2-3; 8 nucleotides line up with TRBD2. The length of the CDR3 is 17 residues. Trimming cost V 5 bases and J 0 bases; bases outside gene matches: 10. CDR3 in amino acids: CASSLGGSGVSTDTQYF. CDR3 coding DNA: TGTGCCAGCAGTCTCGGCGGTAGCGGGGTTAGCACAGATACGCAGTATTTT.

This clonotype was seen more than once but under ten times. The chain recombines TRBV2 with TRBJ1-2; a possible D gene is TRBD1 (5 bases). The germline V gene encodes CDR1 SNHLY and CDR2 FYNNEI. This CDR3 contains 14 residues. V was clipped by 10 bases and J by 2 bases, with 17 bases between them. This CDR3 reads CATHFGGENYGYTF. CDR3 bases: TGTGCCACCCACTTCGGGGGAGAGAACTATGGCTACACCTTC.

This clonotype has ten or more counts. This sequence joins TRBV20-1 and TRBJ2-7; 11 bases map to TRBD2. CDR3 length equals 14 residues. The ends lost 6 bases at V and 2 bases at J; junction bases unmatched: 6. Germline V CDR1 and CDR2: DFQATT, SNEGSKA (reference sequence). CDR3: CSASTSGGPYEQYF. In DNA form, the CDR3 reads TGCAGTGCCAGCACTAGCGGGGGACCCTACGAGCAGTACTTC.

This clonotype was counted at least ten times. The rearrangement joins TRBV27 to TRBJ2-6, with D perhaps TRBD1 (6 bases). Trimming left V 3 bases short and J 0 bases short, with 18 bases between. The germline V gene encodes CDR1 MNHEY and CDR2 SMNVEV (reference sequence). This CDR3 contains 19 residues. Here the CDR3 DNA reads TGTGCCAGCAGTTTCCTTAAGGACAGTACTTTCTCTGGGGCCAACGTCCTGACTTTC. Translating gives CASSFLKDSTFSGANVLTF.

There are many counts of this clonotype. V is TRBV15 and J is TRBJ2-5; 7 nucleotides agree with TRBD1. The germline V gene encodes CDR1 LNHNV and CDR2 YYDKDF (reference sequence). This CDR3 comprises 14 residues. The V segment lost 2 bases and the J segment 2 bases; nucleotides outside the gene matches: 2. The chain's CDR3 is CATSRWGQQETQYF. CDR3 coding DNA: TGTGCCACCAGCAGATGGGGACAGCAAGAGACCCAGTACTTC. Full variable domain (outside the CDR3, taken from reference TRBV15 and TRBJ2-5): DAMVIQNPRYQVTQFGKPVTLSCSQTLNHNVMYWYQQKSSQAPKLLFHYYDKDFNNEADTPDNFQSRRPNTSFCFLDIRSPGLGDTAMYLCATSRWGQQETQYFGPGTRLLVL.

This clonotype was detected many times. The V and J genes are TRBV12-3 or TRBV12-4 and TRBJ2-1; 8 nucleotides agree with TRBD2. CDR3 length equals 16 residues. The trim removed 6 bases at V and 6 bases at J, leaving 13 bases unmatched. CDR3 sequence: CASRRGSGGRSNEQFF. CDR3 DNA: TGTGCCAGCAGACGAGGGTCTGGCGGGAGGTCCAATGAGCAGTTCTTC.

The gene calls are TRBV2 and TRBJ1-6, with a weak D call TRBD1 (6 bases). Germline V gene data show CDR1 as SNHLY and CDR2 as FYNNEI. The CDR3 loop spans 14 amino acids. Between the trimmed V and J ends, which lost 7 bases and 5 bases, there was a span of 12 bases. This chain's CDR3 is CASISGGHNSPLHF. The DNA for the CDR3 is TGTGCCAGCATTTCCGGGGGGCATAATTCACCCCTCCACTTT. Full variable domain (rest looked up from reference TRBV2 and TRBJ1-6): EPEVTQTPSHQVTQMGQEVILRCVPISNHLYFYWYRQILGQKVEFLVSFYNNEISEKSEIFDDQFSVERPDGSNFTLKIRSTKLEDSAMYFCASISGGHNSPLHFGNGTRLTVT.

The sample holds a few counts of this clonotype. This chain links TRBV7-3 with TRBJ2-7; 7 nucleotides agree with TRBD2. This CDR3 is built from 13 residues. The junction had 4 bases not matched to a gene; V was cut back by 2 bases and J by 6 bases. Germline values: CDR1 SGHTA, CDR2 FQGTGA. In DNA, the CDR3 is TGTGCCAGCAGCTTATTGCCTAGCGGCGAGCAGTACTTC. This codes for CASSLLPSGEQYF.

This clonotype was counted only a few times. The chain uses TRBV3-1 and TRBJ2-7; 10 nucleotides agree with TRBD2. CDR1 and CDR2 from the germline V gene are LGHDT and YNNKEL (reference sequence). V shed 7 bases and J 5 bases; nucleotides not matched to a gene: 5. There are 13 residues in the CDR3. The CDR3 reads CASISSGSNEQYF. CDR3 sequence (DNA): TGTGCCAGCATCTCTAGCGGGAGTAACGAGCAGTACTTC.

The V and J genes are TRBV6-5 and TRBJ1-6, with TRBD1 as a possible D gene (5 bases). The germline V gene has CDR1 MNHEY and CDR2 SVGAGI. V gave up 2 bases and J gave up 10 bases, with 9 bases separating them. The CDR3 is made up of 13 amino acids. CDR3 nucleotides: TGTGCCAGCAGTTACGGCAGGGAATCACCCCTCCACTTT. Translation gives CASSYGRESPLHF.

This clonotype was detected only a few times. Written as DNA, the CDR3 is TGCGCCAGCAGCCCCTCGGTGTCATCTTTGAGCTCCTATAATTCACCCCTCCACTTT. Amino acid sequence: CASSPSVSSLSSYNSPLHF. The chain links TRBV5-1 to TRBJ1-6, with no clear D. The CDR3 has 19 amino acids. The germline V and J ends were trimmed by 4 bases and 0 bases, with 20 bases remaining between them. In germline, CDR1 is SGHRS, CDR2 YFSETQ.

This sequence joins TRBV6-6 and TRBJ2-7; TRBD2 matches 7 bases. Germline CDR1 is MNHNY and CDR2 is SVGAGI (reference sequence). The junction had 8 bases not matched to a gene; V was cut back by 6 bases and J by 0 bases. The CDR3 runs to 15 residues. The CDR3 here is CASSETRGSSYEQYF. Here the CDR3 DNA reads TGTGCCAGCAGCGAAACGCGGGGGAGCTCCTACGAGCAGTACTTC.

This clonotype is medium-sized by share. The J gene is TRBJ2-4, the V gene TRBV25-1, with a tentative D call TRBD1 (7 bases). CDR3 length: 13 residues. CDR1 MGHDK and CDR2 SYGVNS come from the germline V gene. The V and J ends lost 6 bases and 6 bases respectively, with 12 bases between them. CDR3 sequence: CASRMQGGNIQYF. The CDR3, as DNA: TGTGCCAGCAGGATGCAGGGGGGAAACATTCAGTACTTC.

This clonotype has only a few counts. CDR3 bases: TGTGCCAGCAGCTTAGATATGGGGACATCCTCCTACGAGCAGTACTTC. Amino acids: CASSLDMGTSSYEQYF. V and J are TRBV11-2 and TRBJ2-7; tentatively, D is TRBD1 (6 bases). The CDR3 has 16 residues. Germline V gene sequence: CDR1 SGHAT, CDR2 FQNNGV. V was shortened by 0 bases and J by 0 bases, with 12 bases between the two germline ends. The variable domain in full, with the rest retrieved from reference TRBV11-2 and TRBJ2-7, is EAGVAQSPRYKIIEKRQSVAFWCNPISGHATLYWYQQILGQGPKLLIQFQNNGVVDDSQLPKDRFSAERLKGVDSTLKIQPAKLEDSAVYLCASSLDMGTSSYEQYFGPGTRLTVT.

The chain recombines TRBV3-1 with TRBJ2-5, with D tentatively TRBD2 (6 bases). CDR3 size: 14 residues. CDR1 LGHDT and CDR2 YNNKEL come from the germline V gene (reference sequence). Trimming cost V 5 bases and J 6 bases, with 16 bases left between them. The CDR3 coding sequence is TGTGCCAGCAGCTCCCGGGAGAGCAGGAAGACCCAGTACTTC. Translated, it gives CASSSRESRKTQYF.

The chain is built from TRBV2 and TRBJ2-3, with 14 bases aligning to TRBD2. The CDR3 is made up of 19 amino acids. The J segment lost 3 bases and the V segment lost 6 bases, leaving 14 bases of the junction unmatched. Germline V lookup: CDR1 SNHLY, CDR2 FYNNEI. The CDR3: CASRKRGLAGVILTDTQYF. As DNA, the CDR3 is TGTGCCAGCAGGAAAAGGGGACTAGCGGGAGTCATACTGACAGATACGCAGTATTTT.

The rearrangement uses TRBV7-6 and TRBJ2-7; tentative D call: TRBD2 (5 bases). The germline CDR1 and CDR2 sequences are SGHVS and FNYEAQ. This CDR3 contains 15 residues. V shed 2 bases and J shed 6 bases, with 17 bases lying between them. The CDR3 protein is CASSLYEGNAFEQYF. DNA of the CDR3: TGTGCCAGCAGCTTATACGAGGGCAATGCTTTCGAGCAGTACTTC.

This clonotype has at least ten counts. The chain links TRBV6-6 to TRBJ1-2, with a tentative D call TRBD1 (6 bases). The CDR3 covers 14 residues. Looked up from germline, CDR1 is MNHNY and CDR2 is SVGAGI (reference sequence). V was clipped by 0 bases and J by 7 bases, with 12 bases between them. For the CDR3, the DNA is TGTGCCAGCAGTTACTCGCACCAGGGGACTGGCTACACCTTC. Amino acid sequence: CASSYSHQGTGYTF.

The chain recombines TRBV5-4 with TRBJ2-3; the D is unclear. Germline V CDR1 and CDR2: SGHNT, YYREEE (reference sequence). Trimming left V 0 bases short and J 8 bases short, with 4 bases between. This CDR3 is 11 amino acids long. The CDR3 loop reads CASSLESTQYF. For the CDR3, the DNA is TGTGCCAGCAGCTTGGAATCTACGCAGTATTTT.